This record covers a single T cell receptor (beta chain). Its antigen is still unknown. This entry is derived from a study of cytomegalovirus exposure and HLA in healthy donors. Study background: The same platform used for the 650 to 850 first-cohort repertoires was also used for the 100 to 150 validation repertoires, as a later analysis reported. Study-wide points: Cytomegalovirus-associated status was assigned to about 170 TCR beta chains. With high specificity and sensitivity, the classifier reportedly diagnosed cytomegalovirus status. It was found in a later analysis that first-cohort TCR clusters tended to co-occur in the 95 to 150 validation repertoires.

The data were produced by immunoSEQ multiplex PCR, yet TCRdb's version contains in-frame clones alone and is incomplete. The data show about 140,000 clones, about nine tenths seen once. J gave up 7 bases and V 6 bases, and 7 bases lay outside the gene matches. This CDR3 is 13 amino acids long. Germline CDR1 reads MNHEY; CDR2 reads SVGAGI. The sample consisted of PBMCs. The J gene is TRBJ1-1, the V gene TRBV6-5, with 8 positions matching TRBD1. The origin of this receptor is a young man in good health and CMV-seronegative. CDR3 DNA sequence: TGTGCCAGCAGGCCAGGGGGCGAGGGTGAAGCTTTCTTT. The encoded protein is CASRPGGEGEAFF.